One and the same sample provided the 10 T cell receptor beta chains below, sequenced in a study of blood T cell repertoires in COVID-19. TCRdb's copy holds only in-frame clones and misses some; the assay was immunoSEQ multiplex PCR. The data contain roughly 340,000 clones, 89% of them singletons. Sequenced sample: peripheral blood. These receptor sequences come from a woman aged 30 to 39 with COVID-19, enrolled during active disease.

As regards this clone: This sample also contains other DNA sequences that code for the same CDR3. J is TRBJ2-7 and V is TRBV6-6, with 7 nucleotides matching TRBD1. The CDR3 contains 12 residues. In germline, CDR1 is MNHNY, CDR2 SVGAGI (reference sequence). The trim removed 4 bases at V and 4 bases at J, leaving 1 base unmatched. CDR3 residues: CASSLTGYEQYV. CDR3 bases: TGTGCCAGCAGTTTGACAGGGTACGAGCAGTACGTC.

The CDR3 loop reads CASSDGRQVDTEAFF. The CDR3 DNA reads as TGTGCCAGCAGTGACGGAAGACAGGTTGACACTGAAGCTTTCTTT. The gene calls are TRBV25-1 and TRBJ1-1, with D possibly TRBD1 on 6 matching bases. CDR1 and CDR2 (germline): MGHDK, SYGVNS. The CDR3 has 15 amino acids. V was trimmed by 3 bases and J by 3 bases, leaving 14 bases between them.

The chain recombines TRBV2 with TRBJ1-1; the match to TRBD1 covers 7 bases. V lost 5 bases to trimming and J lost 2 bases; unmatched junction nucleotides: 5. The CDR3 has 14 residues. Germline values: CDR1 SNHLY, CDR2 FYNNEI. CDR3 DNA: TGTGCCAGCAGTCTTGACAGGGCCAACACTGAAGCTTTCTTT. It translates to CASSLDRANTEAFF. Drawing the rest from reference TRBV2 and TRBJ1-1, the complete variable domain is EPEVTQTPSHQVTQMGQEVILRCVPISNHLYFYWYRQILGQKVEFLVSFYNNEISEKSEIFDDQFSVERPDGSNFTLKIRSTKLEDSAMYFCASSLDRANTEAFFGQGTRLTVV.

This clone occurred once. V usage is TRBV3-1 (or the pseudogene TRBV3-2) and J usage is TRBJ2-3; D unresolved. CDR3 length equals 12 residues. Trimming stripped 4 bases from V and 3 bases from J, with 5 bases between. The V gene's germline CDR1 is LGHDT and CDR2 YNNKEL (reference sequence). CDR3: CASSLYTDTQYF. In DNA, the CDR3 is TGTGCCAGCAGCCTCTATACAGATACGCAGTATTTT.

This CDR3 is CASSPNALRGEQYF. CDR3 nucleotide sequence: TGTGCCAGCAGCCCTAACGCGCTCAGAGGCGAGCAGTACTTC. The rearrangement links TRBV3-1 (or the pseudogene TRBV3-2) to TRBJ2-7; D not certain. CDR3 size: 14 residues. V shed 4 bases and J shed 6 bases, with 16 bases lying between them. Germline CDR1 and CDR2: LGHDT and YNNKEL (reference sequence).

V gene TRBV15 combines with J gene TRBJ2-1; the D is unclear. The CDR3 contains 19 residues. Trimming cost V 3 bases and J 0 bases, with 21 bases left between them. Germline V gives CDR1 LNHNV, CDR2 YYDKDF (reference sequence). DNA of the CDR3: TGTGCCACCAGCAGTAGACTCCATAGTCGCTCCAGCTCCTACAATGAGCAGTTCTTC. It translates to CATSSRLHSRSSSYNEQFF.

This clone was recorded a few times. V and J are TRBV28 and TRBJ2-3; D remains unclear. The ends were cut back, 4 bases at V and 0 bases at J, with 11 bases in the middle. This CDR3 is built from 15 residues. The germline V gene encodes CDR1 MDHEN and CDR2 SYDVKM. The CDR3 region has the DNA TGTGCCAGCAGTTCCCTACGCACTAGCACAGATACGCAGTATTTT. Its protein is CASSSLRTSTDTQYF.

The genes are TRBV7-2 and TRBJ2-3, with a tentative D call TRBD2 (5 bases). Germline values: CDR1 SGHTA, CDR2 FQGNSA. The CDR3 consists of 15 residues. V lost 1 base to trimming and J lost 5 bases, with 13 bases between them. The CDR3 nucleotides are TGTGCCAGCAGCTTAGTTCCCGGGATTGGAGATACGCAGTATTTT. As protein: CASSLVPGIGDTQYF.

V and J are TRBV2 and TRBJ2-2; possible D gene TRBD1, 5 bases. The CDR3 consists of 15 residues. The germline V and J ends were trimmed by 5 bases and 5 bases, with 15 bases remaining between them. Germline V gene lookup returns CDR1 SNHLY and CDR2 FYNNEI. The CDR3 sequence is CASSYGVPGTGELFF. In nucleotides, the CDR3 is TGTGCCAGCAGTTATGGGGTACCAGGGACCGGGGAGCTGTTTTTT.

The CDR3 sequence: CASSQEGGVTGELFF. CDR3 bases: TGTGCCAGCAGCCAAGAGGGAGGGGTCACCGGGGAGCTGTTTTTT. The J gene is TRBJ2-2, the V gene TRBV3-1 (or the pseudogene TRBV3-2); 7 nucleotides line up with TRBD2. CDR1 LGHDT and CDR2 YNNKEL come from the germline V gene (reference sequence). This CDR3 comprises 15 residues. V was clipped by 0 bases and J by 4 bases; unmatched bases: 2.